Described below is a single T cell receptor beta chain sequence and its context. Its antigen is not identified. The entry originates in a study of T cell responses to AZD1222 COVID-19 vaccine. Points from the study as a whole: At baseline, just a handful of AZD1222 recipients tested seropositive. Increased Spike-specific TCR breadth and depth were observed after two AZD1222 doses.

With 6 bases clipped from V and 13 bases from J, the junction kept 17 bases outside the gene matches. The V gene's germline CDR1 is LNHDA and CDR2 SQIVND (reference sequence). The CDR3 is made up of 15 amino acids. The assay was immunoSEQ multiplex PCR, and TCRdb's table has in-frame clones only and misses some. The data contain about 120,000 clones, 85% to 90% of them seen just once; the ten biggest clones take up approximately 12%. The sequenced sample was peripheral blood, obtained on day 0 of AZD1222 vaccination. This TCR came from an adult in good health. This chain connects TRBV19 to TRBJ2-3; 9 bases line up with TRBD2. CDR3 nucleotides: TGTGCCAGTAGCACCCTAGCGGGACTACCCTCTAAGGAGTATTTT. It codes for CASSTLAGLPSKEYF.